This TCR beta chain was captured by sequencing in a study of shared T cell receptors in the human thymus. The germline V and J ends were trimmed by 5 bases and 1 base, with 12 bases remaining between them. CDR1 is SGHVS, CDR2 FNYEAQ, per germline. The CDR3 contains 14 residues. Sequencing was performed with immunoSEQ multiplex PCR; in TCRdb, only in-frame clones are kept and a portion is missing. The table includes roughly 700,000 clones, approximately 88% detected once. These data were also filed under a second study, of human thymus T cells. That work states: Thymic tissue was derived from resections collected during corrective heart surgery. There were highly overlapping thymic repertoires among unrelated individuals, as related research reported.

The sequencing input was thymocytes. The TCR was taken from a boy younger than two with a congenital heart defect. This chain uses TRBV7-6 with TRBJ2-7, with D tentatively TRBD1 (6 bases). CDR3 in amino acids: CASSPSTGSYEQYF. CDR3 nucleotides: TGTGCCAGCAGCCCTTCGACAGGATCCTACGAGCAGTACTTC.